This T cell receptor (beta chain) was retrieved from a study of T cells in Graves' hyperthyroidism and ophthalmopathy. Newly diagnosed hyperthyroidism patients aged 18 to 65 years had disease lasting under 2 months. It was 8.5 to 10 ml of fresh peripheral blood that supplied the PBMCs. V lost 8 bases and J 6 bases, leaving 19 bases between the germline ends. Per germline, CDR1 DFQATT and CDR2 SNEGSKA (reference sequence). The CDR3 contains 13 residues. The TCR beta CDR3 regions underwent amplification using RNA transcripts as the source. Initially, a first-round RT-PCR of the TCR CDR3 employed the HTBI primer set. MiXCR, applied by TCRdb to the multiplex PCR reads, yields one record per CDR3 protein. The data show approximately 260,000 distinct CDR3 sequences, about 15% seen once.

Sequenced material: blood. The receptor was derived from a woman aged 45-60 years with Graves' hyperthyroidism that later progressed to Graves' ophthalmopathy. The chain has TRBV20-1 and TRBJ2-5; D possibly corresponds to TRBD2 (5 bases). The CDR3 spells CSSVLASPKTQYF. Written as DNA, the CDR3 is TGCAGTTCCGTTTTGGCTAGCCCGAAGACCCAGTACTTC.